These 14 T cell receptor beta chains came from one sample sequenced in a study of T cells in Graves' hyperthyroidism and ophthalmopathy. Template material for amplifying TCR beta CDR3 regions consisted of RNA transcripts. RT-PCR in the first round (using the HTBI primer set) targeted the TCR CDR3. TCRdb used MiXCR to reprocess the multiplex PCR reads, holding one entry per CDR3 protein. Of 200,000 to 300,000 distinct CDR3 sequences in the sample, roughly 15% were seen once. Sample: blood. The receptors derive from a woman under 30 with Graves' ophthalmopathy.

Ten or more counts support this clonotype. V gene TRBV20-1 combines with J gene TRBJ2-7, with D possibly TRBD1 on 6 matching bases. The germline V gene encodes CDR1 DFQATT and CDR2 SNEGSKA (reference sequence). The CDR3 has 13 amino acids. V was pared by 5 bases and J by 4 bases, with 15 bases between. The CDR3 region is CSAGGQNLYEQYF. CDR3 nucleotide sequence: TGCAGTGCTGGTGGACAGAACCTATACGAGCAGTACTTC.

This chain connects TRBV11-2 to TRBJ2-7; 11 nucleotides align to TRBD1. Germline V CDR1 and CDR2: SGHAT, FQNNGV. The CDR3 runs to 16 residues. V gave up 5 bases and J gave up 2 bases; unmatched junction bases: 8. Written as DNA, the CDR3 is TGTGCCAGCAGCCCCGGGACAGGGGGATCCACCTACGAGCAGTACTTC. It encodes CASSPGTGGSTYEQYF.

This clonotype was counted many times. The chain has TRBV7-2 and TRBJ2-1; the match to TRBD2 covers 10 bases. Germline V gives CDR1 SGHTA, CDR2 FQGNSA. CDR3 size: 13 residues. Unmatched junction bases numbered 9, after V lost 11 bases and J lost 8 bases. The CDR3 is CAVSGRASDEQFF. DNA for the CDR3: TGTGCCGTCAGCGGGAGGGCTAGCGATGAGCAGTTCTTC.

CDR3 protein: CASSLRWGQETQYF. DNA for the CDR3: TGCGCCAGCAGCTTGCGGTGGGGACAAGAGACCCAGTACTTC. This chain uses TRBV5-1 with TRBJ2-5; D remains unclear. The V gene lost 1 base and the J gene lost 2 bases, with 9 bases spanning the gap. This CDR3 contains 14 residues. Germline V CDR1 and CDR2: SGHRS, YFSETQ. Combining the CDR3 with reference TRBV5-1 and TRBJ2-5 gives the whole variable domain KAGVTQTPRYLIKTRGQQVTLSCSPISGHRSVSWYQQTPGQGLQFLFEYFSETQRNKGNFPGRFSGRQFSNSRSEMNVSTLELGDSALYLCASSLRWGQETQYFGPGTRLLVL.

Of note for this clonotype: At one of its ends the junction is not consistent with the germline gene, which may arise from a read error. This rearrangement joins TRBV15 to TRBJ2-5; tentatively, D is TRBD1 (5 bases). CDR3 length: 15 residues. Per germline, CDR1 LNHNV and CDR2 YYDKDF (reference sequence). The CDR3: CASSFQGRSQETQYF. The CDR3 DNA is TGTGCCAGCAGCTTCCAGGGCAGATCACAAGAGACCCAGTACTTC.

The chain carries TRBV20-1 and TRBJ2-1, with 16 bases matching TRBD2. The ends lost 3 bases at V and 4 bases at J; junction bases unmatched: 3. There are 16 residues in the CDR3. Per the germline V gene, CDR1 is DFQATT and CDR2 is SNEGSKA (reference sequence). CDR3 amino acids: CSARPGLAGGYNEQFF. The CDR3 DNA sequence: TGCAGTGCTAGGCCGGGACTAGCGGGAGGGTACAATGAGCAGTTCTTC.

This clonotype was seen repeatedly, ten times or more. The V and J genes are TRBV27 and TRBJ1-1, with 8 bases that match TRBD1. The germline CDR1 and CDR2 sequences are MNHEY and SMNVEV (reference sequence). With 4 bases clipped from V and 4 bases from J, the junction kept 8 bases outside the gene matches. The CDR3 covers 15 residues. For the CDR3, the DNA is TGTGCCAGCAGTTATCTTAATACAGGGGGCACTGAAGCTTTCTTT. Translated: CASSYLNTGGTEAFF.

This clonotype appeared many times. The rearrangement links TRBV13 to TRBJ2-1; no clear D gene. The CDR3 contains 14 residues. Germline CDR1 and CDR2: PRHDT and FYEKMQ (reference sequence). Between the trimmed V and J ends, which lost 1 base and 4 bases, there was a span of 8 bases. The CDR3 protein is CASSLVLSYNEQFF. Here the CDR3 DNA reads TGTGCCAGCAGCTTAGTTTTGAGTTACAATGAGCAGTTCTTC. The full variable domain, with the rest looked up from reference TRBV13 and TRBJ2-1, is AAGVIQSPRHLIKEKRETATLKCYPIPRHDTVYWYQQGPGQDPQFLISFYEKMQSDKGSIPDRFSAQQFSDYHSELNMSSLELGDSALYFCASSLVLSYNEQFFGPGTRLTVL.

V gene TRBV14 combines with J gene TRBJ1-3, with 7 positions matching TRBD1. There are 17 residues in the CDR3. The ends lost 3 bases at V and 0 bases at J; junction bases unmatched: 8. Looked up from germline, CDR1 is SGHDN and CDR2 is FVKESK. The CDR3 sequence is CASSQATGPHSGNTIYF. The CDR3 region has the DNA TGTGCCAGCAGCCAGGCGACAGGGCCTCACTCTGGAAACACCATATATTTT.

In regard to this clonotype: It may be a read error: a sequence one base away is much more abundant. This chain connects TRBV19 to TRBJ1-1; weak D call: TRBD1 (5 bases). This CDR3 has 14 residues. Germline assignment: CDR1 LNHDA and CDR2 SQIVND (reference sequence). Deletions cut 3 bases from V and 3 bases from J, with 11 bases between. The CDR3 nucleotides read TGTGCCAGTAGTATCGGGGCAGGGCACACTGAAGCTTTCTTT. Protein: CASSIGAGHTEAFF.

The rearrangement links TRBV19 to TRBJ2-7; weak D call: TRBD1 (6 bases). The CDR3 has 15 residues. CDR1 LNHDA and CDR2 SQIVND come from the germline V gene (reference sequence). Trimming pared 6 bases from V and 0 bases from J, leaving 15 bases between. The CDR3 is CASSVRQAFSYEQYF. DNA of the CDR3: TGTGCCAGTAGCGTTAGACAGGCCTTCTCCTACGAGCAGTACTTC.

As regards this clonotype: This sequence may be a read error, since a much larger clone differs from it by one base. J is TRBJ1-1 and V is TRBV7-9; no reliable D call. Germline CDR1 is SEHNR and CDR2 is FQNEAQ (reference sequence). Trimming left V 0 bases short and J 8 bases short, with 7 bases between. CDR3 size: 12 residues. The CDR3 reads CASSLASREAFF. In DNA, the CDR3 is TGTGCCAGCAGCTTAGCGTCCAGGGAAGCTTTCTTT.

This clonotype has ten or more counts. The CDR3 nucleotides are TGTGCCAGCAGCCTTTACAGGGGGGACTACGAGCAGTACTTC. This codes for CASSLYRGDYEQYF. This chain uses TRBV11-2 with TRBJ2-7; 8 positions agree with TRBD1. J was trimmed by 3 bases and V by 5 bases; bases with no gene match: 6. Germline V lookup: CDR1 SGHAT, CDR2 FQNNGV. The CDR3 is 14 amino acids.

This clonotype occurred a few times. One base away lies a much larger clone, so this may be a sequencing read error. The chain couples TRBV11-3 to TRBJ1-2; D is possibly TRBD1 (5 bases). The germline V gene has CDR1 SGHNT and CDR2 YENEEA. V lost 5 bases to trimming and J lost 7 bases, with 17 bases between them. There are 14 residues in the CDR3. The CDR3 DNA sequence: TGTGCCAGCAGCCCCCATCCGGGGGACTGTGGCTACACCTTC. It translates to CASSPHPGDCGYTF.